This T cell receptor (beta chain) was obtained from a study of identifying expanded T cells in peripheral blood. Overall study results and limits: Technical replicates showed around 1.2 changed clones; approximately 2 weeks around 15; four weeks 19.

Trimming left V 3 bases short and J 1 base short, with 20 bases between. The CDR3 is 18 amino acids. Germline V CDR1 and CDR2: MDHEN, SYDVKM. Profiling relied on immunoSEQ multiplex PCR, and the TCRdb table lists in-frame clones only, not all of them. The sample has 85,000 to 120,000 clones, about 91% seen once. Note on this clone: The antigen is undetermined.

During the collection period, no donor immune events like infections were recorded. The source of this sequence is a person aged 18 to 75 in good health. The rearrangement joins TRBV28 to TRBJ2-3; a weak D match, TRBD1 (5 bases). The sequenced material came from blood. The CDR3 loop reads CASSFGQGRGDGTDTQYF. As DNA, the CDR3 is TGTGCCAGCAGTTTTGGTCAGGGAAGGGGCGACGGCACAGATACGCAGTATTTT.